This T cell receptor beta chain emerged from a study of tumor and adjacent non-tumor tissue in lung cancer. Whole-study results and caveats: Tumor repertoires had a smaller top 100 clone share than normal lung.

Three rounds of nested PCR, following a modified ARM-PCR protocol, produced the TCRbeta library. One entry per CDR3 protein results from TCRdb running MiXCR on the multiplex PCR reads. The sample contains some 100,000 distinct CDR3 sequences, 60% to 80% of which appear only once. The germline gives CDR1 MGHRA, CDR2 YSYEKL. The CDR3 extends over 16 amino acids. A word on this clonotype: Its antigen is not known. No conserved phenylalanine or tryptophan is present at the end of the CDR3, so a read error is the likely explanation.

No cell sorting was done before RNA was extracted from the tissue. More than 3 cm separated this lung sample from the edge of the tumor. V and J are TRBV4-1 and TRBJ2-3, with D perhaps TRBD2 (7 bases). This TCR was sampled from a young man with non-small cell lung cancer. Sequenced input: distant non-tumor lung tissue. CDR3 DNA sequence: TGCGCCAGCAGTCAAGTCGCGGGGGCATACACAGATACGCAGTATTTG. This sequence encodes CASSQVAGAYTDTQYL.